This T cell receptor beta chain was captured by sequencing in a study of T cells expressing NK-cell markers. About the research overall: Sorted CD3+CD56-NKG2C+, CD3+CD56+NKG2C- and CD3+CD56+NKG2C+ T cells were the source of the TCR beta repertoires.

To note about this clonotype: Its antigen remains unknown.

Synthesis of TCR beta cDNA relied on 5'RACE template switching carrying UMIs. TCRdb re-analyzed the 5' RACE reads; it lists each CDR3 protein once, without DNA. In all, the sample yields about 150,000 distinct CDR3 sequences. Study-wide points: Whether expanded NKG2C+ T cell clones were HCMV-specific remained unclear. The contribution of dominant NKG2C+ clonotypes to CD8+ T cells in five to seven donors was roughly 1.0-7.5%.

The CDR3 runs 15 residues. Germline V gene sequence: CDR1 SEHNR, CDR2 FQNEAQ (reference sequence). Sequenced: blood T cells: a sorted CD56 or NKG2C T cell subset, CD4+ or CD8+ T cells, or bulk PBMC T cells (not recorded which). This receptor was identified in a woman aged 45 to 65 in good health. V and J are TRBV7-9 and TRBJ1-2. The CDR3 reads CASSLAGEGNYGYTF.